This is a list of T cell receptor beta chains from one sample in a study of regulatory T cells in long-lasting Graves disease. TCRdb reanalysed the multiplex PCR reads using MiXCR and keeps one entry per CDR3 protein. The table lists a few hundred thousand distinct CDR3 sequences, 16% of them singletons. The sample also formed part of further work on T cells in Graves' hyperthyroidism and ophthalmopathy.

The sequencing here drew on peripheral blood mononuclear cells (PBMCs), taken at new diagnosis, from a patient treated with antithyroid drugs. Every receptor here comes from a middle-aged man with Graves disease. The CDR3 runs from the conserved cysteine through the conserved F or W. A D gene is named only where the DNA matches it firmly. Only part of the rows carry a size: once, few, many, or a class if the clone is expanded.

>TRBV30|TRBJ1-3|many|.
TGTGCCTGGAGTCGACGCGGGATCGAAAACACCATATATTTT
CAWSRRGIENTIYF
>TRBV18|TRBJ2-3|many|.
TGTGCCAGCTCACCTCTTTTCCAGGGGCCAGATACGCAGTATTTT
CASSPLFQGPDTQYF
>TRBV12-3/TRBV12-4|TRBJ2-1|.|TRBD1
TGTGCCAGCAGGGGACAGGCCTTAAACAATGAGCAGTTCTTC
CASRGQALNNEQFF
>TRBV6-2/TRBV6-3|TRBJ2-2|few|.
TGTGCCAGCAGGGGGACGGCAGAAAACACCGGGGAGCTGTTTTTT
CASRGTAENTGELFF
>TRBV19|TRBJ1-2|few|.
TGTGCCAGTACGGGGGGCTTTAACTATGGCTACACCTTC
CASTGGFNYGYTF
>TRBV19|TRBJ1-5|many|.
TGTGCCAGCAGAGGAGGTCTAAATCAGCCCCAGCATTTT
CASRGGLNQPQHF
>TRBV5-1|TRBJ1-1|many|.
TGCGCCAGCAGCAGCGCCCCCACAGGGAGCACTGAAGCTTTCTTT
CASSSAPTGSTEAFF
>TRBV9|TRBJ1-2|.|.
TGTGCCAGCAGCCGTTACACAGGGAACTTCTATGGCTACACCTTC
CASSRYTGNFYGYTF
>TRBV7-9|TRBJ2-7|.|.
TGTGCCAGCCGAGGGAGGCAAGTGGACGAGGTCGAGCAGTACTTC
CASRGRQVDEVEQYF
>TRBV5-1|TRBJ2-7|few|TRBD1
TGCGCCAGCGGACAGGACTCGGGAGAGCAGTACTTC
CASGQDSGEQYF
>TRBV12-3/TRBV12-4|TRBJ2-7|many|.
TGTGCCAGCAGCCCCAGTGGGCGCTCCTACGAGCAGTACTTC
CASSPSGRSYEQYF
>TRBV20-1|TRBJ2-5|many|.
TGCAGTGCCCAGTCCCGGGACGGCCAAGAGACCCAGTACTTC
CSAQSRDGQETQYF
>TRBV28|TRBJ1-6|.|.
TGTGCCAGCAGTTTGTTCCAGGGAGACTCCTATAATTCACCCCTCCACTTT
CASSLFQGDSYNSPLHF
>TRBV4-2|TRBJ1-1|.|.
TGTGCCAGCAGCCAAGTGGGGTATCATGGCGGACTGAACACTGAAGCTTTCTTT
CASSQVGYHGGLNTEAFF
>TRBV6-9|TRBJ2-2|.|TRBD1
TGTGCCAGCAGTTATTCCGGTAATAGGGGGCTGAACACCGGGGAGCTGTTTTTT
CASSYSGNRGLNTGELFF
>TRBV7-9|TRBJ2-5|many|TRBD2
TGTGCCAGCAGCTATCTTAGCGGGGAAGAGACCCAGTACTTC
CASSYLSGEETQYF
>TRBV28|TRBJ2-7|.|TRBD2
TGTGCCAGCAGTTCATCAGCGGGGGCGGAGACGATTGGGGAGCAGTACTTC
CASSSSAGAETIGEQYF
>TRBV29-1|TRBJ2-3|many|.
TGCAGCCCCCGGGTGCAACCTAGCACAGATACGCAGTATTTT
CSPRVQPSTDTQYF
>TRBV4-1|TRBJ2-3|.|.
TGCGCCAGCAGCCACCCCCTAGCGATCACCACAGATACGCAGTATTTT
CASSHPLAITTDTQYF
>TRBV6-9|TRBJ1-3|.|.
TGTGCCAGCAGTTCCGGGGGCTCTGGAAACACCATATATTTT
CASSSGGSGNTIYF
>TRBV5-1|TRBJ1-6|.|TRBD1
TGCGCCAGCAGCTTGGCGGGACAGGGGCAGGGGTCACCCCTCCACTTT
CASSLAGQGQGSPLHF
>TRBV20-1|TRBJ2-1|.|.
TGCAGTGCTAGGGGCGGTGGGTTTAGGAATGAGCAGTTCTTC
CSARGGGFRNEQFF